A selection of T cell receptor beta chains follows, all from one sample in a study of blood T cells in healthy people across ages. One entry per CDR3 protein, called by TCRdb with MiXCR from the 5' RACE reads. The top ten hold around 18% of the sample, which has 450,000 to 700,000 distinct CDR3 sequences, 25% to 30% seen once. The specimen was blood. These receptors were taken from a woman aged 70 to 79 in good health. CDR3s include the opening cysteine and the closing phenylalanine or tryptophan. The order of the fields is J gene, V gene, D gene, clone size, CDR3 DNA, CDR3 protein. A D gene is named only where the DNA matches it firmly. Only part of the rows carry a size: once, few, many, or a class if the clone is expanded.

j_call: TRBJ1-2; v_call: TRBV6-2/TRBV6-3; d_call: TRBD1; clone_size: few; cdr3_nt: TGTGCCAGCAGTTACCTGTACCTAGGACAGGGCTATGGCTACACCTTC; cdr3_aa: CASSYLYLGQGYGYTF
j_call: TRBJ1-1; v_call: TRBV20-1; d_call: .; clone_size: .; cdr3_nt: TGCAGTGCCACCCCGGGGCGGGGGGACACTGAAGCTTTCTTT; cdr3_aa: CSATPGRGDTEAFF
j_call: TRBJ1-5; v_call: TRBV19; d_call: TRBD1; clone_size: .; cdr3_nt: TGTGCCAGTAGTTTCCCGGGACAGGGACTCAATCAGCCCCAGCATTTT; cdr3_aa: CASSFPGQGLNQPQHF
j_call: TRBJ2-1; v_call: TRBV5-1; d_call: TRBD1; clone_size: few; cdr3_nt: TGCGCCAGCCGCTCCAACAGGGGTAGGGGCTCCTACAATGAGCAGTTCTTC; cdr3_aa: CASRSNRGRGSYNEQFF
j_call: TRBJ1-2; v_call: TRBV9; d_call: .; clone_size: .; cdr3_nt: TGTGCCAGCAGCGTAGCACCCGGGATACAAAATGACTACACCTTC; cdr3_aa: CASSVAPGIQNDYTF
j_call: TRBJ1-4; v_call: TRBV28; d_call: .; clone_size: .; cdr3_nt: TGTGCCAGCAGTTCCACCGGGACGGATGAAGAAAAACTGTTTTTT; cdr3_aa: CASSSTGTDEEKLFF
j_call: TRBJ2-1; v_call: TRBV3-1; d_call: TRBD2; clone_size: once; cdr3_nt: TGTGCCAGCAGCCACCCTAGCGGACCCTACAATGAGCAGTTCTTC; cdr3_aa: CASSHPSGPYNEQFF
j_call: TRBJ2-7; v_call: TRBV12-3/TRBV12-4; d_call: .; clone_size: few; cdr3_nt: TGTGCCAGCAGTCCCCGGGCGGGGTTAACCTACGAGCAGTACTTC; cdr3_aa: CASSPRAGLTYEQYF
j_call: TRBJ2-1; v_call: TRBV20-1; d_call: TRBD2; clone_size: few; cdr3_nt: TGCAGTGCTAGTAAGGTAGCGGGGGGTAATTACAATGAGCAGTTCTTC; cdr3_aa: CSASKVAGGNYNEQFF
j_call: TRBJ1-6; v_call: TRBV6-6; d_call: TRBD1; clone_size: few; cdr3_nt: TGTGCCAGCCGGGGACAGCTAAATTCACCCCTCCACTTT; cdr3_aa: CASRGQLNSPLHF
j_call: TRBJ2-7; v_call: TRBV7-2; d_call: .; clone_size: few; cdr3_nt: TGTGCCAGCAGCTTGGGGTACGAGCGGTACTTC; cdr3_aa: CASSLGYERYF
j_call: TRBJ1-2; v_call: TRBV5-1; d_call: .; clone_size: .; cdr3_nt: TGCGCCAGCAGCTTGGACAAGATCTATGGCTACACCTTC; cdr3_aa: CASSLDKIYGYTF
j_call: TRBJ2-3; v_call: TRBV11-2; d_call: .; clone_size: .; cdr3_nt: TGTGCCAGCATCAACGGGGGGCCCCTCACAGATACGCAGTATTTT; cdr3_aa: CASINGGPLTDTQYF
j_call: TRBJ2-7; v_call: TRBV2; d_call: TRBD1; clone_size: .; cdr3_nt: TGTGCCGCCCGGGACAGGGGGCGAGAGCAGTACTTC; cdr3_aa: CAARDRGREQYF
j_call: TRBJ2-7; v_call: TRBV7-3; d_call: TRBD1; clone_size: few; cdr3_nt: TGTGCCAGCAGCGCCCATCCGACAGGGGAGTCCTACGAGCAGTACTTC; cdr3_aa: CASSAHPTGESYEQYF
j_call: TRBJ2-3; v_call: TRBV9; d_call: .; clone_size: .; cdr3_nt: TGTGCCAGCAGCGTAGGAACGAGCGGCTCCTACACAGATACGCAGTATTTT; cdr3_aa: CASSVGTSGSYTDTQYF
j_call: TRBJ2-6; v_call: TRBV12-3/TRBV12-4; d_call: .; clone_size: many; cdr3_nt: TGTGCCAGCAGTTTAAGTACAGCTGGGGCCAACGTCCTGACTTTC; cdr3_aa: CASSLSTAGANVLTF
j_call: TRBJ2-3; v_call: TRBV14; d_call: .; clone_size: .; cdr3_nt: TGTGCCAGCAGCCAAGCGCAACAGACAGATACGCAGTATTTT; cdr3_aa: CASSQAQQTDTQYF
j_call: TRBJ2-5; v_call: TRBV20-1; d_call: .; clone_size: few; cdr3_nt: TGCAGTGCATCCCTGCGAGGGGAGACCCAGTACTTC; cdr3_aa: CSASLRGETQYF
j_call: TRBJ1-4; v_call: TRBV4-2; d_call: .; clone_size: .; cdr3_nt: TGTGCCAGCAGCCAAAGGCCGAATGAAAAACTGTTTTTT; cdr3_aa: CASSQRPNEKLFF
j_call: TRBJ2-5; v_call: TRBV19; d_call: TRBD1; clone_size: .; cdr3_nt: TGTGCCAGTAGCAACCCCGTGGGACAGCAGTACTTC; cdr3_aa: CASSNPVGQQYF
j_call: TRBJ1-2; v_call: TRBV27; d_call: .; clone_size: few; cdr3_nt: TGTGCCAGCAGTTTAAGGTCGGACCCACTACTTAACTATGGCTACACCTTC; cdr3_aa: CASSLRSDPLLNYGYTF
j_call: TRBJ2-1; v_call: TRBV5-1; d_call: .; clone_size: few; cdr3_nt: TGCGCCAGCAGCTTGACGGGAGCTTATTACAATGAGCAGTTCTTC; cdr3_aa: CASSLTGAYYNEQFF
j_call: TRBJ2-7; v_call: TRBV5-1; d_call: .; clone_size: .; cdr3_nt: TGCGCCAGCAGCTTGTCCACATGGGACGAGCAGTACTTC; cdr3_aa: CASSLSTWDEQYF
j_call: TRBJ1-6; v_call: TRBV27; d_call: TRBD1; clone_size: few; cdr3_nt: TGTGCCAGCAGTTTAGCGACAGGGGGTTCACCCCTCCACTTT; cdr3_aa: CASSLATGGSPLHF
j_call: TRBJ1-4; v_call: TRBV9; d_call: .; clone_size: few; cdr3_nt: TGTGCCAGCAGCCCAACAGCTTACTACAATGAAAAACTGTTTTTT; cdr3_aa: CASSPTAYYNEKLFF
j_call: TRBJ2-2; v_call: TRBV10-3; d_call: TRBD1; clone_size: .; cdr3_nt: TGTGCCATCAGTCCAGGGGGCCCGAACACCGGGGAGCTGTTTTTT; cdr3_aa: CAISPGGPNTGELFF
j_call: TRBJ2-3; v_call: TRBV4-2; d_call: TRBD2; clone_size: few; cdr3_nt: TGTGCCAGCAGCCAAGATGGTCGAGCGGGGGGGGTAGATACGCAGTATTTT; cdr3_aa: CASSQDGRAGGVDTQYF
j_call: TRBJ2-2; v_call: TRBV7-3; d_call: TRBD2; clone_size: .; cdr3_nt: TGTGCCAGCAGCTTAACCGGGGGGGACACCGGGGAGCTGTTTTTT; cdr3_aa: CASSLTGGDTGELFF
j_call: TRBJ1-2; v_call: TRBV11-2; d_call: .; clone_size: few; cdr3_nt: TGTGCCAGCAGCCCTCTAAACGGCGGCTACACCTTC; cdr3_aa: CASSPLNGGYTF
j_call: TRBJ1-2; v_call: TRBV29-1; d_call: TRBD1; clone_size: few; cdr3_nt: TGCAGCGGCGGGGACAGTCTCTATGGCTACACCTTC; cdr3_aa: CSGGDSLYGYTF
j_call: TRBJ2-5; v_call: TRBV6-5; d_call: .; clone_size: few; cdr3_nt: TGTGCCAGCACCCACGATACGGACGGACAAGAGACCCAGTACTTC; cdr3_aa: CASTHDTDGQETQYF
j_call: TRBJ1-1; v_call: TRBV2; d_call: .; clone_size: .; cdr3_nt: TGTGCCAGCCGAATGGGAAACACTGAAGCTTTCTTT; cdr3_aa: CASRMGNTEAFF
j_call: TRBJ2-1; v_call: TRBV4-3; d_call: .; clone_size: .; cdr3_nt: TGCGCCAGCAGCCAAGATGGGGGGGCAGACAGGAGACTAAACAATGAGCAGTTCTTC; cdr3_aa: CASSQDGGADRRLNNEQFF
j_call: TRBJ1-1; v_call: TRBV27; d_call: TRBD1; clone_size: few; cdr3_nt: TGTACCAGCAGTACCGCCGGGACAGGGGGCAAAGCTTTCTTT; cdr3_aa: CTSSTAGTGGKAFF
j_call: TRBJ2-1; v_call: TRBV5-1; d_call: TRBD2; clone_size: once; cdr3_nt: TGCGCCAGCAGCATGGACGGGGGGGGCTCCTACAATGAGCAGTTCTTC; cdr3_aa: CASSMDGGGSYNEQFF